The rows below give T cell receptor beta chains drawn from one sample of a study of T-cell reconstitution after alpha-beta-depleted transplantation in children. TCRdb ran MiXCR on the PCR reads and lists one entry per CDR3 protein. Of tens of thousands of distinct CDR3 sequences listed, 15% to 20% are singletons. The sample consisted of PBMCs, mostly from graft donor cells, taken 360 days after TCRalphabeta/CD19-depleted stem cell transplant. The receptors derive from a male patient aged 2-9 years who had a stem cell transplant for acute lymphoblastic leukemia, so the T cells may come from the graft donor. Both conserved end residues are part of each CDR3. The order of the fields is V gene, J gene, clone size, D gene, CDR3 protein, CDR3 DNA. The D gene is left open where the match is weak. Rows may omit the clone size; those that give it use once, few, many or a size class.

v_call: TRBV21-1
j_call: TRBJ2-2
clone_size: few
d_call: .
cdr3_aa: CASSKGDLPNTGELFF
cdr3_nt: TGTGCCAGCAGCAAAGGGGACCTCCCGAACACCGGGGAGCTGTTTTTT

v_call: TRBV12-3/TRBV12-4
j_call: TRBJ2-1
clone_size: few
d_call: TRBD1
cdr3_aa: CASSLVIGQGLYNEQFF
cdr3_nt: TGTGCCAGCAGTTTAGTCATAGGACAGGGTCTCTACAATGAGCAGTTCTTC

v_call: TRBV7-9
j_call: TRBJ2-6
clone_size: .
d_call: .
cdr3_aa: CASSFSLIPSGANVLTF
cdr3_nt: TGTGCCAGCAGCTTTAGTCTCATTCCCTCTGGGGCCAACGTCCTGACTTTC

v_call: TRBV7-9
j_call: TRBJ2-5
clone_size: many
d_call: .
cdr3_aa: CASSFGTMYQETQYF
cdr3_nt: TGTGCCAGCAGCTTCGGGACAATGTACCAAGAGACCCAGTACTTC

v_call: TRBV5-6
j_call: TRBJ2-1
clone_size: .
d_call: TRBD2
cdr3_aa: CASRHGPLAAAVYNEQFF
cdr3_nt: TGTGCCAGCAGGCATGGTCCCCTAGCGGCCGCCGTATACAATGAGCAGTTCTTC

v_call: TRBV5-1
j_call: TRBJ2-1
clone_size: many
d_call: .
cdr3_aa: CASSSQSSEQFF
cdr3_nt: TGCGCCAGCAGTAGCCAGTCCAGTGAGCAGTTCTTC

v_call: TRBV5-6
j_call: TRBJ2-4
clone_size: many
d_call: .
cdr3_aa: CASSLGQMGNIQYF
cdr3_nt: TGTGCCAGCAGCTTGGGACAGATGGGAAACATTCAGTACTTC

v_call: TRBV11-3
j_call: TRBJ1-1
clone_size: few
d_call: TRBD1
cdr3_aa: CASSPKTGRLEAFF
cdr3_nt: TGTGCCAGCAGCCCGAAGACAGGGCGACTTGAAGCTTTCTTT

v_call: TRBV24-1
j_call: TRBJ2-1
clone_size: many
d_call: TRBD2
cdr3_aa: CATSDPRTSGSDEQFF
cdr3_nt: TGTGCCACCAGTGATCCACGGACTAGCGGGAGTGATGAGCAGTTCTTC

v_call: TRBV7-6
j_call: TRBJ2-4
clone_size: few
d_call: TRBD2
cdr3_aa: CASSWSGSAKNIQYF
cdr3_nt: TGTGCCAGCAGCTGGAGCGGGAGCGCCAAAAACATTCAGTACTTC

v_call: TRBV6-1
j_call: TRBJ1-1
clone_size: many
d_call: .
cdr3_aa: CASSEEATDHVGAFF
cdr3_nt: TGTGCCAGCAGTGAAGAGGCGACAGACCATGTTGGAGCTTTCTTT

v_call: TRBV18
j_call: TRBJ2-1
clone_size: .
d_call: .
cdr3_aa: CASSPPSSIEQFF
cdr3_nt: TGTGCCAGCTCACCACCGTCCAGCATTGAGCAGTTCTTC

v_call: TRBV3-1
j_call: TRBJ2-7
clone_size: .
d_call: .
cdr3_aa: CASSQLLPRWREYQYEQYF
cdr3_nt: TGTGCCAGCAGCCAACTTCTTCCCAGATGGCGGGAATACCAGTACGAGCAGTACTTC

v_call: TRBV7-9
j_call: TRBJ1-4
clone_size: few
d_call: .
cdr3_aa: CASSSQGTTNEKLFF
cdr3_nt: TGTGCCAGCAGCTCACAGGGTACGACTAATGAAAAACTGTTTTTT

v_call: TRBV12-3/TRBV12-4
j_call: TRBJ2-1
clone_size: few
d_call: TRBD2
cdr3_aa: CASSAGAGTYNEQFF
cdr3_nt: TGTGCCAGCAGTGCGGGAGCAGGGACCTACAATGAGCAGTTCTTC

v_call: TRBV7-2
j_call: TRBJ2-7
clone_size: few
d_call: .
cdr3_aa: CASSSVRGYEQYF
cdr3_nt: TGTGCCAGCAGCTCAGTAAGGGGCTACGAGCAGTACTTC

v_call: TRBV2
j_call: TRBJ1-6
clone_size: .
d_call: .
cdr3_aa: CASSWNNSPLHF
cdr3_nt: TGTGCCAGCAGTTGGAATAATTCACCCCTCCACTTT

v_call: TRBV30
j_call: TRBJ2-1
clone_size: many
d_call: TRBD2
cdr3_aa: CSSGRAHEQFF
cdr3_nt: TGCTCTAGCGGGAGGGCCCATGAGCAGTTCTTC

v_call: TRBV6-5
j_call: TRBJ2-3
clone_size: many
d_call: .
cdr3_aa: CASSYPDIRGTQYF
cdr3_nt: TGTGCCAGCAGTTACCCCGATATCAGGGGTACGCAGTATTTT

v_call: TRBV10-3
j_call: TRBJ2-5
clone_size: few
d_call: .
cdr3_aa: CAISAGLPGQETQYF
cdr3_nt: TGTGCCATCAGTGCCGGACTCCCTGGGCAAGAGACCCAGTACTTC

v_call: TRBV6-5
j_call: TRBJ1-2
clone_size: few
d_call: .
cdr3_aa: CASSGENYGYTF
cdr3_nt: TGTGCCAGCAGTGGGGAAAACTATGGCTACACCTTC

v_call: TRBV7-9
j_call: TRBJ2-5
clone_size: few
d_call: .
cdr3_aa: CASSFNRGGETQYF
cdr3_nt: TGTGCCAGCAGCTTCAACAGGGGGGGAGAGACCCAGTACTTC

v_call: TRBV12-3/TRBV12-4
j_call: TRBJ2-1
clone_size: .
d_call: .
cdr3_aa: CASSASSPYNEQFF
cdr3_nt: TGTGCCAGCAGCGCCTCTAGTCCCTACAATGAGCAGTTCTTC

v_call: TRBV11-3
j_call: TRBJ2-2
clone_size: .
d_call: .
cdr3_aa: CASSPSRNTGELFF
cdr3_nt: TGTGCCAGCAGCCCTTCGAGGAACACCGGGGAGCTGTTTTTT

v_call: TRBV10-3
j_call: TRBJ2-7
clone_size: few
d_call: TRBD2
cdr3_aa: CAISTGTSSYEQYF
cdr3_nt: TGTGCCATCAGCACCGGGACTAGCTCTTACGAGCAGTACTTC

v_call: TRBV7-9
j_call: TRBJ2-7
clone_size: few
d_call: .
cdr3_aa: CASSPRTYEQYF
cdr3_nt: TGTGCCAGCAGCCCTAGAACCTACGAGCAGTACTTC

v_call: TRBV20-1
j_call: TRBJ2-7
clone_size: few
d_call: .
cdr3_aa: CSAVQVKSSYEQYF
cdr3_nt: TGCAGTGCTGTACAGGTTAAAAGCTCCTACGAGCAGTACTTC

v_call: TRBV12-3/TRBV12-4
j_call: TRBJ2-7
clone_size: many
d_call: .
cdr3_aa: CASSLEPGISYEQYF
cdr3_nt: TGTGCCAGCAGCCTTGAACCAGGGATCTCCTACGAGCAGTACTTC

v_call: TRBV7-9
j_call: TRBJ2-3
clone_size: few
d_call: TRBD2
cdr3_aa: CASSFGTSGRLDTQYF
cdr3_nt: TGTGCCAGCAGCTTCGGAACTAGCGGGAGGTTGGATACGCAGTATTTT

v_call: TRBV9
j_call: TRBJ2-5
clone_size: .
d_call: .
cdr3_aa: CASSDRLVQETQYF
cdr3_nt: TGTGCCAGCAGCGACCGACTAGTCCAAGAGACCCAGTACTTC

v_call: TRBV27
j_call: TRBJ2-3
clone_size: .
d_call: .
cdr3_aa: CASSLLGGAGTDTQYF
cdr3_nt: TGTGCCAGCAGTTTACTGGGCGGGGCAGGCACAGATACGCAGTATTTT

v_call: TRBV7-2
j_call: TRBJ2-1
clone_size: few
d_call: .
cdr3_aa: CASSATRTDNEQFF
cdr3_nt: TGTGCCAGCAGCGCCACTAGAACCGACAATGAGCAGTTCTTC

v_call: TRBV24-1
j_call: TRBJ2-1
clone_size: many
d_call: TRBD2
cdr3_aa: CAIQGTSRGNEQFF
cdr3_nt: TGTGCCATCCAGGGGACTAGCAGGGGCAATGAGCAGTTCTTC

v_call: TRBV12-3/TRBV12-4
j_call: TRBJ1-4
clone_size: few
d_call: TRBD1
cdr3_aa: CASSLGGSPRTGKLFF
cdr3_nt: TGTGCCAGCAGTTTAGGGGGAAGTCCCCGGACAGGGAAACTGTTTTTT

v_call: TRBV27
j_call: TRBJ2-1
clone_size: .
d_call: .
cdr3_aa: CASSLYRPSWSSSYNDQFF
cdr3_nt: TGTGCCAGCAGTTTATATCGGCCCTCTTGGTCGAGCTCCTACAATGACCAGTTCTTC

v_call: TRBV11-3
j_call: TRBJ2-2
clone_size: .
d_call: TRBD2
cdr3_aa: CASRMGLGHTGELFF
cdr3_nt: TGTGCCAGCAGGATGGGACTAGGGCACACCGGGGAGCTGTTTTTT